This is a list of T cell receptor beta chains from one sample in a study of PD-1 blockade in classical Hodgkin lymphoma. Sequenced by immunoSEQ multiplex PCR; TCRdb stores in-frame clones only, minus some. The table has under 30,000 clones, about 85% seen once. The sample consisted of CD4+ T cells from blood, taken before the fourth cycle of nivolumab. These TCRs come from a human donor with classical Hodgkin lymphoma. The CDR3 runs from the conserved cysteine through the conserved F or W. D genes are given only for firm matches. Not every row has a clone size; where given, it reads once, few, many or a size class.

V	size	D	J	DNA	CDR3
TRBV11-2	-	-	TRBJ1-4	TGTGCCAGCAGCGCCTCCGGGTCCCAAGGCGAAAAACTGTTTTTT	CASSASGSQGEKLFF
TRBV29-1	once	-	TRBJ2-7	TGCAGCGTCCTGACTAGTTCCTACGAGCAGTACTTC	CSVLTSSYEQYF
TRBV7-9	-	-	TRBJ1-2	TGTGCCAGCAGTATAGAGGAATACTATGGCTACACCTTC	CASSIEEYYGYTF
TRBV6-1	once	TRBD1	TRBJ1-2	TGTGCCAGCATTGAGAGGACAGGGGCCTATGGCTACACCTTC	CASIERTGAYGYTF
TRBV29-1	-	TRBD2	TRBJ2-1	TGCAGCGTTGAAAGGACTAGCGGGATTTCCTCCTACAATGAGCAGTTCTTC	CSVERTSGISSYNEQFF
TRBV11-2	-	TRBD1	TRBJ2-7	TGTGCCAGCAGCCCCAGGGGGACAGGGCGCAACGAGCAGTACTTC	CASSPRGTGRNEQYF
TRBV10-2	-	TRBD2	TRBJ2-3	TGCGCCAGCAGTGATTGGGCGGGGGGGAGCACAGATACGCAGTATTTT	CASSDWAGGSTDTQYF
TRBV28	-	-	TRBJ2-6	TGTGCCAGCAGTCCGGCCCTGGGCGTGGGGGGAGAAACTCTCTCTGGGGCCAACGTCCTGACTTTC	CASSPALGVGGETLSGANVLTF
TRBV6-6	once	TRBD2	TRBJ2-5	TGTGCCAGCAGTCGGGGACTAGCGGGGGGGGAGACCCAGTACTTC	CASSRGLAGGETQYF
TRBV2	-	-	TRBJ2-3	TGTGCCAGCAGTGTGGGGACCCACACAGATACGCAGTATTTT	CASSVGTHTDTQYF
TRBV20-1	once	-	TRBJ2-5	TGCAGTGCTATACGGACAGAGACCCAGTACTTC	CSAIRTETQYF
TRBV6-1	-	-	TRBJ2-1	TGTGCCAGGACCTACAAGGGCTCCTACAATGAGCAGTTCTTC	CARTYKGSYNEQFF
TRBV7-9	-	-	TRBJ2-1	TGTGCCAGCAGCTTCTTTCCAAATGAGCAGTTCTTC	CASSFFPNEQFF
TRBV7-2	-	-	TRBJ1-5	TGTGCCAGCAGCTTATCGGGGCTTCCCAATCAGCCCCAGCATTTT	CASSLSGLPNQPQHF
TRBV18	-	-	TRBJ1-3	TGTGCCAGCTCACCCGGGACTGGGAGTCGAAACACCATATATTTT	CASSPGTGSRNTIYF
TRBV19	-	TRBD1	TRBJ2-4	TGTGCCAGTGAGTTTCGACAGGGAAACATTCAGTACTTC	CASEFRQGNIQYF
TRBV13	few	-	TRBJ2-7	TGTGCCAGCAGCTTGCCTTCCTTGGGGCACCACGAGCAGTACTTC	CASSLPSLGHHEQYF
TRBV18	-	-	TRBJ2-1	TGTGCCAGCTCACCGGCCCGGGGCATGAGCTCCTACAATGAGCAGTTCTTC	CASSPARGMSSYNEQFF
TRBV19	-	TRBD1	TRBJ1-5	TGTGCCAGTAGTAGGGGGGGACAGGCGTACAATCAGCCCCAGCATTTT	CASSRGGQAYNQPQHF
TRBV7-2	-	-	TRBJ1-3	TGTGCCAGCAGCAGGGACTGGAACTCTGGAAACACCATATATTTT	CASSRDWNSGNTIYF
TRBV6-6	-	-	TRBJ1-4	TGTGCCAGCAGCGACACGGGGACTAATGAAAAACTGTTTTTT	CASSDTGTNEKLFF
TRBV5-1	once	-	TRBJ2-7	TGCGCCAGCAGCTTGGGGGTAGTCTCCTACGAGCAGTACTTC	CASSLGVVSYEQYF
TRBV6-5	few	TRBD1	TRBJ1-2	TGTGCCAGCAGTTATACGACAGGGGATGGCTACACCTTC	CASSYTTGDGYTF
TRBV5-1	-	-	TRBJ2-3	TGCGCCAGCAGCTCCTCAGGGAGCACAGATACGCAGTATTTT	CASSSSGSTDTQYF
TRBV7-9	-	TRBD2	TRBJ2-5	TGTGCCAGCAGCTCCGGACTAGCAGGAAGGGAGACCCAGTACTTC	CASSSGLAGRETQYF
TRBV29-1	-	TRBD1	TRBJ1-2	TGCAGCGTCGATATTGGGGCAGGGGGCGCGGTTGGCTACACCTTC	CSVDIGAGGAVGYTF
TRBV2	few	-	TRBJ1-1	TGTGCCAGCAGTGTCGTGATGAACACTGAAGCTTTCTTT	CASSVVMNTEAFF
TRBV19	few	-	TRBJ1-5	TGTGCCAGTAGTCGGACAGTAAATCAGCCCCAGCATTTT	CASSRTVNQPQHF
TRBV6-1	-	-	TRBJ2-4	TGTGCCAGCAGGAGGGACGCCAAAAACATTCAGTACTTC	CASRRDAKNIQYF
TRBV5-5	-	-	TRBJ1-6	TGTGCCAGCAGCGTACAGGGTTATAATTCACCCCTCCACTTT	CASSVQGYNSPLHF
TRBV7-8	-	TRBD2	TRBJ2-7	TGTGCCAGCAGCCGCGTGGGGGGGGGAATGGCCTACGAGCAGTACTTC	CASSRVGGGMAYEQYF